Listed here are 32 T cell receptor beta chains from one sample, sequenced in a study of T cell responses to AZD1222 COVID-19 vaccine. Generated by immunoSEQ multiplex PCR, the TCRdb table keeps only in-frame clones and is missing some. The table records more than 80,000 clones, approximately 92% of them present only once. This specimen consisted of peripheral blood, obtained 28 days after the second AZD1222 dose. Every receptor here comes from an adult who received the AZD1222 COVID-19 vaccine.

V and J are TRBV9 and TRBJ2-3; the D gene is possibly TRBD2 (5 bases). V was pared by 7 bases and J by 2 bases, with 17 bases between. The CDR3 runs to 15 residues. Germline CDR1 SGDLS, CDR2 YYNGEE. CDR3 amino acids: CASAEGKAATDTQYF. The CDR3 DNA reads TGTGCCAGCGCAGAGGGAAAGGCGGCCACAGATACGCAGTATTTT.

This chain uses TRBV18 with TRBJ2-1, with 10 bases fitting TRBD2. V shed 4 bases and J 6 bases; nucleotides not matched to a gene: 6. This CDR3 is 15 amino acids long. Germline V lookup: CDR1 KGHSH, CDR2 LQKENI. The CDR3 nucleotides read TGTGCCAGCTCACAGGCAATAGCGGGGGGCAATGAGCAGTTCTTC. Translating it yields CASSQAIAGGNEQFF.

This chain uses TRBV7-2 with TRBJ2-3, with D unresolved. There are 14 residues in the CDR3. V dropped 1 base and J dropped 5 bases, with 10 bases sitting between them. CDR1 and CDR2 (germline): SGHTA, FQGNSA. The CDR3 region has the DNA TGTGCCAGCAGCTTAGGGGCTACGAAAGATACGCAGTATTTT. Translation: CASSLGATKDTQYF.

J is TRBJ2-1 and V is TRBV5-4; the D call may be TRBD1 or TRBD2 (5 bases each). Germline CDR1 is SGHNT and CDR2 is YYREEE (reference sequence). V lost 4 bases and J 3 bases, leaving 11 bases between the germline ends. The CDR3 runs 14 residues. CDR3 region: CASSDRDGYNEQFF. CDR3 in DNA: TGTGCCAGCAGCGACCGGGACGGCTACAATGAGCAGTTCTTC.

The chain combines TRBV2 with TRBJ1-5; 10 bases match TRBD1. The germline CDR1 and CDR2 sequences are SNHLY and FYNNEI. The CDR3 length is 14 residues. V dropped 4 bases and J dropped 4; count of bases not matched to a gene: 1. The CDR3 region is CASSGTGGNQPQHF. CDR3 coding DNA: TGTGCCAGCAGTGGGACAGGGGGGAATCAGCCCCAGCATTTT.

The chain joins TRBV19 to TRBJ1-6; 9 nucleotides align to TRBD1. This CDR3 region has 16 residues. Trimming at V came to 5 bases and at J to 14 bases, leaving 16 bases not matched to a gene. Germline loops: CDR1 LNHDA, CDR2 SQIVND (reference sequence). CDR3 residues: CASSLTGGLYSGALHF. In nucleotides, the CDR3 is TGTGCCAGTAGTTTAACAGGGGGCCTCTATAGTGGGGCCCTCCACTTT.

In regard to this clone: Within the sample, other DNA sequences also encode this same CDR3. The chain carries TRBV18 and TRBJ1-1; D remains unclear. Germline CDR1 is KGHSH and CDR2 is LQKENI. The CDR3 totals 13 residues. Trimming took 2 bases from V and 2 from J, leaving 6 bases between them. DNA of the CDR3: TGTGCCAGCTCACCATCTGGAAACACTGAAGCTTTCTTT. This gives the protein CASSPSGNTEAFF.

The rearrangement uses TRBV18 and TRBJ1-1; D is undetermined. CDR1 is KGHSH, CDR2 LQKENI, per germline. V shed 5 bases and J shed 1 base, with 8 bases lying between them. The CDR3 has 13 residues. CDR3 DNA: TGTGCCAGCTCATATGAGCGGAACACTGAAGCTTTCTTT. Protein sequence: CASSYERNTEAFF.

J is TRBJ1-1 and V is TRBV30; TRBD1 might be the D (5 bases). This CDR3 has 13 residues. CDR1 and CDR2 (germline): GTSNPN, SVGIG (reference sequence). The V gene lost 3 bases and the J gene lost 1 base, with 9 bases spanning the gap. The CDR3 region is CAWSRQRNTEAFF. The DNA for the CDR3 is TGTGCCTGGAGCCGACAGAGGAACACTGAAGCTTTCTTT.

This CDR3 reads CASSAGVSNQPQHF. As DNA, the CDR3 is TGTGCCAGCAGCGCAGGGGTGAGCAATCAGCCCCAGCATTTT. The rearrangement links TRBV9 to TRBJ1-5, with D maybe TRBD1 (6 bases). Trimming left V 3 bases short and J 1 base short, with 8 bases between. CDR3 size: 14 residues. The V gene's germline CDR1 is SGDLS and CDR2 YYNGEE.

Here the CDR3 DNA reads TGTGCCAGCAGGTCATCCCGCTCCGGAAACACCATATATTTT. Protein: CASRSSRSGNTIYF. This sequence joins TRBV6-5 and TRBJ1-3; the D is unclear. Trimming stripped 6 bases from V and 4 bases from J, with 13 bases between. CDR1 is MNHEY, CDR2 SVGAGI, per germline. This CDR3 is built from 14 residues.

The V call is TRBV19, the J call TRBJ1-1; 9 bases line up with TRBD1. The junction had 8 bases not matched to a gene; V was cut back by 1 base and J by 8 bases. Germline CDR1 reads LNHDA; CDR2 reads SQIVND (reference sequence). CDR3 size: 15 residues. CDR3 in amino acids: CASSIGGGQGTEAFF. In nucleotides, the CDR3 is TGTGCCAGTAGTATAGGTGGGGGACAGGGTACCGAAGCTTTCTTT.

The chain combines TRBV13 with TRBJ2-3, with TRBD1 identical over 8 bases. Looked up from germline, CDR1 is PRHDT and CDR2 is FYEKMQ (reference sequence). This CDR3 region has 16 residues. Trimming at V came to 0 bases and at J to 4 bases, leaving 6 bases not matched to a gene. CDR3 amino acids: CASSLGGQGGPDTQYF. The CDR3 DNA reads TGTGCCAGCAGCTTAGGCGGACAGGGAGGTCCAGATACGCAGTATTTT.

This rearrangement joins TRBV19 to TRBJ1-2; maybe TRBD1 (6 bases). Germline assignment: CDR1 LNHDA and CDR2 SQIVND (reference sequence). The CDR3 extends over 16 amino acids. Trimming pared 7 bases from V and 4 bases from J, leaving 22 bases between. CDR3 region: CASNGGLGGLSYGYTF. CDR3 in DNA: TGTGCCAGTAATGGGGGCCTCGGTGGGCTGAGCTATGGCTACACCTTC.

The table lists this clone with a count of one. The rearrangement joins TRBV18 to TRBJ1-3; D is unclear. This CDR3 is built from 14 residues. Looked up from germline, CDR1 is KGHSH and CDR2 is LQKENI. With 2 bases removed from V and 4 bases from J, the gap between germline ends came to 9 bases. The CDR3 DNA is TGTGCCAGCTCACCAAGAGGGTCCGGAAACACCATATATTTT. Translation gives CASSPRGSGNTIYF.

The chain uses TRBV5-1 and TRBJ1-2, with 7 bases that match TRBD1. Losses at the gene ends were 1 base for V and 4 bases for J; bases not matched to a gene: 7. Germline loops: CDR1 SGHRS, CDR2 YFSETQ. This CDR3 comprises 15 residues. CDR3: CASSLTGQIIYGYTF. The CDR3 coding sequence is TGCGCCAGCAGCTTGACGGGACAGATCATCTATGGCTACACCTTC.

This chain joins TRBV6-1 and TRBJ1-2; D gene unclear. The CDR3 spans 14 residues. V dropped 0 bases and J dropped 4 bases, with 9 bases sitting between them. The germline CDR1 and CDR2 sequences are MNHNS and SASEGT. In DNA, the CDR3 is TGTGCCAGCAGTGAAGCGGGCTTGGGCTATGGCTACACCTTC. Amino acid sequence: CASSEAGLGYGYTF.

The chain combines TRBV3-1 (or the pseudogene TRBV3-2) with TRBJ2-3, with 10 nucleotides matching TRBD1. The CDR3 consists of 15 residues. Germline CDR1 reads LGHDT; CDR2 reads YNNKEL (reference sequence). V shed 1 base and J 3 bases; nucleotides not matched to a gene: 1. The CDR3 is CASSQGQGATDTQYF. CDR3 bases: TGTGCCAGCAGCCAAGGACAGGGGGCGACAGATACGCAGTATTTT.

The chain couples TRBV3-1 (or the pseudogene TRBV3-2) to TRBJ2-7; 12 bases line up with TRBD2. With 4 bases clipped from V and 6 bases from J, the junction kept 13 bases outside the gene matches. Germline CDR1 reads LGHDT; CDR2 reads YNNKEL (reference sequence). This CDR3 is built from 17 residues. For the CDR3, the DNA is TGTGCCAGCAGCCGGAGCGCTAGCGGGAGGGCTGGATTCGAGCAGTACTTC. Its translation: CASSRSASGRAGFEQYF.

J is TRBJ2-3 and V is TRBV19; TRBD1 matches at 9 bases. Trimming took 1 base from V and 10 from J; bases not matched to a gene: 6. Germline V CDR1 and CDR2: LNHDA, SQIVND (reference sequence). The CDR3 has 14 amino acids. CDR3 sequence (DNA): TGTGCCAGTAGTATAGCGACTGGACAGGGGTCGCAGTATTTT. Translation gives CASSIATGQGSQYF.

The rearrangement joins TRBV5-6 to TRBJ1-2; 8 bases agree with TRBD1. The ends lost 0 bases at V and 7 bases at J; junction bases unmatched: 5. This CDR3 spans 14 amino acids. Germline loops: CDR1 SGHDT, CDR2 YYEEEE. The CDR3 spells CASSLGQGTLGYTF. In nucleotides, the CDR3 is TGTGCCAGCAGCTTGGGACAGGGGACCCTTGGCTACACCTTC.

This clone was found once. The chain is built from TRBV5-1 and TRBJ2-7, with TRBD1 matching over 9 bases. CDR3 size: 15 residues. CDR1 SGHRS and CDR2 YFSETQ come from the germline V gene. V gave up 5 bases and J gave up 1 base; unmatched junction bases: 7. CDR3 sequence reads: CASSPGQGLSYEQYF. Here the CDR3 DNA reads TGCGCCAGCAGTCCGGGACAGGGCTTATCCTACGAGCAGTACTTC.

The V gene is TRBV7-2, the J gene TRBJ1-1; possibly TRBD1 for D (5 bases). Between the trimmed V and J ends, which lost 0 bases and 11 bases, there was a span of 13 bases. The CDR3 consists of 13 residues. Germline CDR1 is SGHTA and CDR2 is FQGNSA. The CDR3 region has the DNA TGTGCCAGCAGCTTAGCGGCCAGGACACGGGCTTTCTTT. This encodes CASSLAARTRAFF.

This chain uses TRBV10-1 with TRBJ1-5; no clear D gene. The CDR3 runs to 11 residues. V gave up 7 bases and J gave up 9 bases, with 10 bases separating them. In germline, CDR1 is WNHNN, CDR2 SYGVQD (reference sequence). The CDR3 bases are TGCGCCAGCAAGGGCCCAGGGCCCCAGCATTTT. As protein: CASKGPGPQHF.

CDR3 sequence: CASSWGLYTGFGANVLTF. The CDR3 DNA reads TGTGCCAGCAGCTGGGGGTTATATACAGGGTTCGGGGCCAACGTCCTGACTTTC. V usage is TRBV5-6 and J usage is TRBJ2-6; D might be TRBD1 (6 bases). The germline V gene has CDR1 SGHDT and CDR2 YYEEEE. Trimming took 3 bases from V and 4 from J, leaving 20 bases between them. This CDR3 comprises 18 residues.

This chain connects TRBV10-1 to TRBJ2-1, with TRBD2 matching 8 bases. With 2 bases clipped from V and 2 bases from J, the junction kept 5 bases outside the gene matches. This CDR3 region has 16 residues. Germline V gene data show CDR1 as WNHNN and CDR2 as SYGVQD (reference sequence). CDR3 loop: CASSETSGTTYNEQFF. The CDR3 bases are TGCGCCAGCAGTGAGACTAGCGGAACCACCTACAATGAGCAGTTCTTC.

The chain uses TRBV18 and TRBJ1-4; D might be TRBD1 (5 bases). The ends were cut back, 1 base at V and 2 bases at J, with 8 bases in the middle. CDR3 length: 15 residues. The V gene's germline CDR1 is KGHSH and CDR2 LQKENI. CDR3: CASSPRQGTNEKLFF. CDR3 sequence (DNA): TGTGCCAGCTCACCACGGCAGGGCACTAATGAAAAACTGTTTTTT.

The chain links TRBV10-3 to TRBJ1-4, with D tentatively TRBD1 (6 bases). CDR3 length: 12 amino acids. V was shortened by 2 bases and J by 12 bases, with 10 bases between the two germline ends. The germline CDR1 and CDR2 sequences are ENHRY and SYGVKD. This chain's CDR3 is CAISETGTELFF. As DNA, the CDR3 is TGTGCCATCAGTGAGACAGGGACGGAACTGTTTTTT.

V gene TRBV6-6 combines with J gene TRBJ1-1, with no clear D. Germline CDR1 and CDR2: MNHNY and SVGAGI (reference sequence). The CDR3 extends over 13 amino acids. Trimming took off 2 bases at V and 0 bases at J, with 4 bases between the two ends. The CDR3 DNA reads TGTGCCAGCAGTTACGAGCTGAACACTGAAGCTTTCTTT. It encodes CASSYELNTEAFF.

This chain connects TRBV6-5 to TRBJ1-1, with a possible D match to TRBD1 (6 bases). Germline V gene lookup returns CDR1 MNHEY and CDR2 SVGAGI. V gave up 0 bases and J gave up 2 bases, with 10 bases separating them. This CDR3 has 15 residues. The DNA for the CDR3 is TGTGCCAGCAGTTACTCGTTCGGGGGCAACACTGAAGCTTTCTTT. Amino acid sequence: CASSYSFGGNTEAFF.

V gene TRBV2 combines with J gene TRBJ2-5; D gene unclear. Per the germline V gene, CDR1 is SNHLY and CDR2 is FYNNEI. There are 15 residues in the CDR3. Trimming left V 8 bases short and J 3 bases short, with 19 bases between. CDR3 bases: TGTGCCAGCCTACCGTTTGTGCGGCTAAAAGAGACCCAGTACTTC. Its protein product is CASLPFVRLKETQYF.

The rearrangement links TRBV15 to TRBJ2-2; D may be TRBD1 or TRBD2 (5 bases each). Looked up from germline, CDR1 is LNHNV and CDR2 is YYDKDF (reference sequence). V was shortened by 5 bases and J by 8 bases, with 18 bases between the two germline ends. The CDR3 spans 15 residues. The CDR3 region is CATSRWDEKQGELFF. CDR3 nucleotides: TGTGCCACCAGCCGTTGGGACGAAAAACAAGGGGAGCTGTTTTTT.